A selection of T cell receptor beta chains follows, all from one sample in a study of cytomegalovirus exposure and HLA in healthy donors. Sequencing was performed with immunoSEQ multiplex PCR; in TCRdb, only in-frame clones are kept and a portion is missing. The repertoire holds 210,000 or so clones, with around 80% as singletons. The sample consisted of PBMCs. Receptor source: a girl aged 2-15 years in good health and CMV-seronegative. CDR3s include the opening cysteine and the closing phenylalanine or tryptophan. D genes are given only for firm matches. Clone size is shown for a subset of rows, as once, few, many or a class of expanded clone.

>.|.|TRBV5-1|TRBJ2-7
TGCGCCAGCAGCTTGGCTCTGGGGGGATACGAGCAGTACTTC
CASSLALGGYEQYF
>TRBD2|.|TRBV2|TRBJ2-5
TGTGCCAGCAGCCAGACTAGCGGGAGGGAGACCCAGTACTTC
CASSQTSGRETQYF
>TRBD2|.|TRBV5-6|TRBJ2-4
TGTGCCAGCAGCTTGGGGGGACTAAAAAACATTCAGTACTTC
CASSLGGLKNIQYF
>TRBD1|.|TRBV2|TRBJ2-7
TGTGCCAGCTTATCCGGGACAGGCGGCTACGAGCAGTACTTC
CASLSGTGGYEQYF
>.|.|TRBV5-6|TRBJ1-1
TGTGCCGGCAGCTTGGCCCAGGGGTACAGTGAAGCTTTCTTT
CAGSLAQGYSEAFF
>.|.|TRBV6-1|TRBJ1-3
TGTGCCAGCAGTGGGCAGGTTATAAACACCATATATTTT
CASSGQVINTIYF
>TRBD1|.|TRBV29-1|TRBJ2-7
TGCAGCGCCTACAGGGGCTACGAGCAGTACTTC
CSAYRGYEQYF
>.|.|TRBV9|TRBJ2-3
TGTGCCAGCAGCGGGCAGTCACTGGGGGCCGCAGATACGCAGTATTTT
CASSGQSLGAADTQYF
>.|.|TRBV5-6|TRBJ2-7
TGTGCCAGCAGCTGGGGGCGGGGGCAGGCGATCTACGAGCAGTACTTC
CASSWGRGQAIYEQYF
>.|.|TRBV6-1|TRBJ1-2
TGTGCCAGCAGTGTGGGGGGGTACCCTAACTATGGCTACACCTTC
CASSVGGYPNYGYTF
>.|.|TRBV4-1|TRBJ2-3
TGCGCCAGCAGCCAACGACTTCAATGGGATACGCAGTATTTT
CASSQRLQWDTQYF
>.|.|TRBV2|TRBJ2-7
TGTGCCAGCAGAGCGGACGGCTCGGGCGAGCAGTACTTC
CASRADGSGEQYF
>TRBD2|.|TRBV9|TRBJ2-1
TGTGCCAGCCGACCCCGCGGGAGTGTGGTCGGTGAGCAGTTCTTC
CASRPRGSVVGEQFF
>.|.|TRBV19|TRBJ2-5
TGTGCCAGTAGTACTGCAGGGGCCAACGTCGGGAAGACCCAGTACTTC
CASSTAGANVGKTQYF
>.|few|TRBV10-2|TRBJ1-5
TGCGCCAGCAGTGAGTCCTCGGGGGGACCGAGAAACCAATTGCATTTT
CASSESSGGPRNQLHF
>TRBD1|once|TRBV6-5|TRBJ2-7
TGTGCCAGCAGTTACTTCATACAGGGGGCGGAGCAGTACTTC
CASSYFIQGAEQYF
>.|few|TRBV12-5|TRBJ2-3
TGTGCTAGTGGTTTGAGGCACAGGGGCGGGGGGCAAGCTAGCACAGATACGCAGTATTTT
CASGLRHRGGGQASTDTQYF
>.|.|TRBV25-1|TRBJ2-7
TGTGCCAGCAGTTCAGGTACCTACGAGCAGTACTTC
CASSSGTYEQYF
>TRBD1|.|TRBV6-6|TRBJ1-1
TGTGCCAGCAGTTACGGCCAGGACAGGCGGAACACTGAAGCTTTCTTT
CASSYGQDRRNTEAFF
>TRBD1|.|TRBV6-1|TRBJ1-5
TGTGCCAGCAGTGACTTAACAGGGGGCCGGCATTTT
CASSDLTGGRHF
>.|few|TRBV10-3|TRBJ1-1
TGTGCCATCAGTGGAGGACAGCTGAACACTGAAGCTTTCTTT
CAISGGQLNTEAFF
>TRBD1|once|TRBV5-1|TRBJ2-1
TGCGCCAGCAGCTTGGGGGGACAGGGGCCCCTTCTGGAGCAGTTCTTC
CASSLGGQGPLLEQFF
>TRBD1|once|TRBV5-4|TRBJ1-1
TGTGCCAGCAGCTTGACAGGGGAATGGACTGAAGCTTTCTTT
CASSLTGEWTEAFF
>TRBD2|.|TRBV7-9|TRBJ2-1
TGTGCCAGCAGCTTAGCGCTCTCTAGCGGGGGGTCCTACAATGAGCAGTTCTTC
CASSLALSSGGSYNEQFF
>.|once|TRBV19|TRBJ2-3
TGTGCCAGTAGTAAGATTTGGCAGGGTCTGGATACGCAGTATTTT
CASSKIWQGLDTQYF
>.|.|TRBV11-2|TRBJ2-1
TGTGCCAGCAGCTTGCCCGTTGGACTAGTGGGGGCTGAGCAGTTCTTC
CASSLPVGLVGAEQFF
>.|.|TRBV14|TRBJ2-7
TGTGCCAGCAGCCAAGATGGTAGGAGCACCTACGAGCAGTACTTC
CASSQDGRSTYEQYF
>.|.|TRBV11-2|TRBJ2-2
TGTGCCAGCAGCTTATACAACAGGGCAACCGGGGAGCTGTTTTTT
CASSLYNRATGELFF
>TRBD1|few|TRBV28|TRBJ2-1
TGTGCCAGCAGTTTGACAGGGGGTAAGGGCAATGAGCAGTTCTTC
CASSLTGGKGNEQFF
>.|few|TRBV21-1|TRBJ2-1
TGTGCCAGCAGCAAAAACCCCCCCGGGATCAATGAGCAGTTCTTC
CASSKNPPGINEQFF
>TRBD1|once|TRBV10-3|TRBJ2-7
TGTGCCATTAGAGGACAGGGCCACGAGCAGTACTTC
CAIRGQGHEQYF
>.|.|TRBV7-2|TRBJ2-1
TGTGCCAGCAGCTTAGGGCCGGGGAATGAGCAGTTCTTC
CASSLGPGNEQFF
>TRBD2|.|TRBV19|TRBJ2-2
TGTGCCGTTAACGGGCGGGGGTCATACACCGGGGAGCTGTTTTTT
CAVNGRGSYTGELFF
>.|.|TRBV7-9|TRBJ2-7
TGTGCCAGCAGCCCAAACGGTGGCGAGCAGTACTTC
CASSPNGGEQYF
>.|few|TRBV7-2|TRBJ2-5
TGTGCCAGCAGCTTAGTAGGCAGGGCGGAGACCCAGTACTTC
CASSLVGRAETQYF
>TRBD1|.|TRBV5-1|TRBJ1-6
TGCGCCAGCAGCAAAACCGGGACAGGGAATTCACCCCTCCACTTT
CASSKTGTGNSPLHF
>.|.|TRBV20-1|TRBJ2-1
TGCAGTGCTAGTCTCCGAGGCCTACAGTTCTTC
CSASLRGLQFF
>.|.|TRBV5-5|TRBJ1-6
TGTGCCAGCAGCTTGGGACAGCATAATTCACCCCTCCACTTT
CASSLGQHNSPLHF
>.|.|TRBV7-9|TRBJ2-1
TGTTCCAGCAGCTTAGAGTCGGGTTCCTACAATGAGCAGTTCTTC
CSSSLESGSYNEQFF
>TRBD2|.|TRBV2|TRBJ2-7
TGTGCCAGCAGTCGGACTAGCGGGGGGACCGAGCAGTACTTC
CASSRTSGGTEQYF
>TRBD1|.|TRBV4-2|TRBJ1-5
TGTGCCAGCAGCCAAGATCAGGGACAGGGGGCGGATCGGCCCCAGCATTTT
CASSQDQGQGADRPQHF
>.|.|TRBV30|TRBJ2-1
TGTGCCTGGAGCGGGAAATCCTACAATGAGCAGTTCTTC
CAWSGKSYNEQFF
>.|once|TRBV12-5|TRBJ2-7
TGTGCTAGTGGTTTGGTTGGACAGAACAACGAGCAGTACTTC
CASGLVGQNNEQYF
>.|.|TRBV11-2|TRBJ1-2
TGTGCCAGCAGCTTAACGGGCAAAGGGGCGGGCTACACCTTC
CASSLTGKGAGYTF
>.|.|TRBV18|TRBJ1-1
TGTGCCAGCTCACCCAGACACGTTGAAGCTTTCTTT
CASSPRHVEAFF
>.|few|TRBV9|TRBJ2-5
TGTGCCAGCAGCGTTGCGGTACAAGAGACCCAGTACTTC
CASSVAVQETQYF
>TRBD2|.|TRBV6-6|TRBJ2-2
TGTGCCAGCTCTGAGCGGGGGCGGAACACCGGGGAGCTGTTTTTT
CASSERGRNTGELFF
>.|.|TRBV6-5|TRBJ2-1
TGTGCCAGCAGTTACTCCAGCGGAAGCAATGAGCAGTTCTTC
CASSYSSGSNEQFF
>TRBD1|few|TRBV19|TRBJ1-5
TGTGCCAGTAGTATCCTCTATCGGGGACAGGGGGAGGATCAGCCCCAGCATTTT
CASSILYRGQGEDQPQHF
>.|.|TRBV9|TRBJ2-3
TGTGCCAGCAGCGTAGGTTCGCGGGGGCTTCATACGCAGTATTTT
CASSVGSRGLHTQYF
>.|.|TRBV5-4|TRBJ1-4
TGTGCCAGCACCTCCGGGGGGGCTGATAATGAAAAACTGTTTTTT
CASTSGGADNEKLFF
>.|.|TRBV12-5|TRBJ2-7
TGTGCTAGTGGTTTGGTTGATATTGGGGAGTTC
CASGLVDIGEF
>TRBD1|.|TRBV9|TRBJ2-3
TGTGCCAGCAGCGTCCGGACAGGCAACACAGATACGCAGTATTTT
CASSVRTGNTDTQYF
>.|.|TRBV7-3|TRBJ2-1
TGTGCCAGCAGCTTAGGAGATGGTGAGCAGTTCTTC
CASSLGDGEQFF